One and the same sample provided the 4 T cell receptor beta chains below, sequenced in a study of vaccination and CD4 T cells after COVID-19. These TCRs' antigens remain unknown. With the Oncomine TCR Beta short-read assay, DNA from cultured CD4+ T cells was sequenced. TCRdb re-called the PCR reads with MiXCR, one entry per CDR3 protein. The sample comprises around 10,000 distinct CDR3 sequences, around 59% of which are singletons, and around 8.5% rests with the top ten. Treatment given: approximately nine-day PBMC culture with coronavirus spike peptide pools or control peptides (ViraFEST assay). Material for sequencing was CD4+ T cells from blood, cultured in vitro. The source is a human donor who had recovered from COVID-19.

The gene calls are TRBV6-1 and TRBJ2-7; tentative D call: TRBD2 (5 bases). The CDR3 extends over 13 amino acids. The V and J ends lost 1 base and 7 bases respectively, with 11 bases between them. CDR1 is MNHNS and CDR2 is SASEGT in the germline V gene. In DNA form, the CDR3 reads TGTGCCAGCAGTGAAGACGGGAAAGTTGAGCAGTACTTC. Residues: CASSEDGKVEQYF.

The rearrangement links TRBV27 to TRBJ1-5; no reliable D call. The V end lost 4 bases, the J end lost 4 bases, and 20 bases lay between the germline ends. This CDR3 is built from 17 residues. Germline values: CDR1 MNHEY, CDR2 SMNVEV (reference sequence). CDR3 region: CASSYPGPLGNNQPQHF. CDR3 DNA: TGTGCCAGCAGTTACCCCGGGCCCCTGGGAAATAATCAGCCCCAGCATTTT.

This clonotype appeared once. The chain recombines TRBV5-1 with TRBJ1-2; the D is unclear. The CDR3 has 13 amino acids. Germline V CDR1 and CDR2: SGHRS, YFSETQ. V lost 0 bases, J lost 7 bases, and 10 bases lay in between. The DNA for the CDR3 is TGCGCCAGCAGCTTGGTCGGGGATCCTGGCTACACCTTC. Translated: CASSLVGDPGYTF.

On this clonotype itself: An end of the junction differs from the germline gene, which may be a read error. The chain links TRBV20-1 to TRBJ2-3, with 10 bases lining up with TRBD2. Germline lookup yields CDR1 DFQATT and CDR2 SNEGSKA (reference sequence). This CDR3 spans 15 amino acids. The CDR3 region is CSAGELAGRTDTQYF. CDR3 nucleotide sequence: TGCAGTGCTGGAGAACTAGCGGGACGCACAGATACGCAGTATTTT.